This is a list of T cell receptor beta chains from one sample in a study of human T cells and chemical hapten exposure. Each CDR3 protein is one row after TCRdb ran MiXCR on the RACE reads. The sample records 96,000 or so distinct CDR3 sequences, 7% to 10% being singletons. The material sequenced was whole blood, taken in connection with sensitization to the hapten diphenylcyclopropenone (DPC). The receptors were sampled from a woman in her thirties or forties with alopecia areata. Some clones in this sample may be carry-over from other donors' samples. Each CDR3 is given with its conserved first and last residue. The order of the fields is J gene, D gene, CDR3 length, V gene, clone size, CDR3 protein, CDR3 DNA. The D gene is left open where the match is weak. Only some rows state a clone size, as once, few, many or a class for expanded clones.

j_gene: TRBJ2-4; d_gene: NA; len: 16; v_gene: TRBV7-9; abundance: many; CDR3aa: CASSAGSLLAKNIQYF; CDR3nt: TGTGCCAGCAGCGCCGGATCGCTCCTAGCCAAAAACATTCAGTACTTC
j_gene: TRBJ1-5; d_gene: NA; len: 14; v_gene: TRBV12-3/TRBV12-4; abundance: many; CDR3aa: CASSQGVSNQPQHF; CDR3nt: TGTGCCAGCAGTCAAGGGGTGAGCAATCAGCCCCAGCATTTT
j_gene: TRBJ2-6; d_gene: TRBD1; len: 17; v_gene: TRBV19; abundance: many; CDR3aa: CASRRDRVRSGANVLTF; CDR3nt: TGTGCCAGCAGACGGGACAGGGTTCGGTCTGGGGCCAACGTCCTGACTTTC
j_gene: TRBJ2-1; d_gene: TRBD2; len: 14; v_gene: TRBV12-3/TRBV12-4; abundance: many; CDR3aa: CASSLGTSGIVQFF; CDR3nt: TGTGCCAGCAGTCTCGGGACTAGCGGGATAGTGCAGTTCTTC
j_gene: TRBJ2-5; d_gene: TRBD1; len: 15; v_gene: TRBV6-1; abundance: many; CDR3aa: CASIPTGTASETQYF; CDR3nt: TGTGCCAGCATCCCTACTGGGACAGCCTCGGAGACCCAGTACTTC
j_gene: TRBJ1-2; d_gene: NA; len: 14; v_gene: TRBV28; abundance: NA; CDR3aa: CASSNGPLNYGYTF; CDR3nt: TGTGCCAGCAGTAACGGGCCCCTCAACTATGGCTACACCTTC
j_gene: TRBJ1-1; d_gene: NA; len: 17; v_gene: TRBV3-2; abundance: many; CDR3aa: CASSLKKEGQGTTEAFF; CDR3nt: TGTGCCAGCAGCCTCAAGAAGGAGGGACAGGGGACCACTGAAGCTTTCTTT
j_gene: TRBJ2-2; d_gene: NA; len: 16; v_gene: TRBV18; abundance: NA; CDR3aa: CASSPPSQGRTGELFF; CDR3nt: TGTGCCAGCTCACCACCGTCGCAGGGGCGAACCGGGGAGCTGTTTTTT
j_gene: TRBJ2-7; d_gene: NA; len: 16; v_gene: TRBV4-1; abundance: many; CDR3aa: CASSQESGTTSYEQYF; CDR3nt: TGCGCCAGCAGCCAAGAATCTGGGACGACTTCCTACGAGCAGTACTTC
j_gene: TRBJ1-1; d_gene: NA; len: 13; v_gene: TRBV29-1; abundance: NA; CDR3aa: CSVVPGLNTEAFF; CDR3nt: TGCAGCGTTGTCCCCGGGTTGAACACTGAAGCTTTCTTT
j_gene: TRBJ1-6; d_gene: NA; len: 13; v_gene: TRBV27; abundance: many; CDR3aa: CASQEGIGSPLHF; CDR3nt: TGTGCCAGCCAGGAAGGAATTGGTTCACCCCTCCACTTT
j_gene: TRBJ1-1; d_gene: NA; len: 12; v_gene: TRBV24-1; abundance: NA; CDR3aa: CATRYPPTEAFF; CDR3nt: TGTGCCACCCGGTATCCCCCCACTGAAGCTTTCTTT
j_gene: TRBJ2-3; d_gene: TRBD2; len: 15; v_gene: TRBV6-2/TRBV6-3; abundance: NA; CDR3aa: CASGQIAGVKNTQYF; CDR3nt: TGTGCCAGCGGACAAATAGCGGGAGTGAAAAATACGCAGTATTTT
j_gene: TRBJ2-7; d_gene: TRBD1; len: 15; v_gene: TRBV24-1; abundance: NA; CDR3aa: CATSDASTGGDEQYF; CDR3nt: TGTGCCACCAGTGATGCTTCGACAGGGGGTGACGAGCAGTACTTC
j_gene: TRBJ2-2; d_gene: NA; len: 14; v_gene: TRBV7-7; abundance: few; CDR3aa: CASSRTTNTGELFF; CDR3nt: TGTGCTAGCAGCCGAACTACGAACACCGGGGAGCTGTTTTTT
j_gene: TRBJ2-7; d_gene: NA; len: 14; v_gene: TRBV23-1; abundance: many; CDR3aa: CARTPGLRPYEQYF; CDR3nt: TGCGCCAGGACCCCGGGACTCCGACCCTACGAGCAGTACTTC
j_gene: TRBJ2-3; d_gene: NA; len: 13; v_gene: TRBV7-9; abundance: NA; CDR3aa: CASRESPVDTQYF; CDR3nt: TGTGCCAGCAGAGAGTCTCCAGTGGATACGCAGTATTTT
j_gene: TRBJ1-4; d_gene: NA; len: 12; v_gene: TRBV9; abundance: few; CDR3aa: CASSVQGGKLFF; CDR3nt: TGTGCCAGCAGCGTACAGGGAGGGAAACTGTTTTTT
j_gene: TRBJ2-5; d_gene: NA; len: 12; v_gene: TRBV28; abundance: many; CDR3aa: CASSLGQKTQYF; CDR3nt: TGTGCCAGCAGTTTAGGCCAGAAGACCCAGTACTTC
j_gene: TRBJ2-1; d_gene: TRBD2; len: 18; v_gene: TRBV4-3; abundance: few; CDR3aa: CASSQVRLGAGVYNEQFF; CDR3nt: TGCGCCAGCAGCCAAGTTCGTCTCGGGGCGGGGGTCTACAATGAGCAGTTCTTC
j_gene: TRBJ1-2; d_gene: NA; len: 15; v_gene: TRBV5-4; abundance: many; CDR3aa: CASTPLQGENYGYTF; CDR3nt: TGTGCCAGCACCCCACTACAGGGAGAGAACTATGGCTACACCTTC
j_gene: TRBJ1-4; d_gene: NA; len: 16; v_gene: TRBV12-3/TRBV12-4; abundance: few; CDR3aa: CASRRNGGATNEKLFF; CDR3nt: TGTGCCAGCAGGAGGAACGGAGGGGCAACTAATGAAAAACTGTTTTTT
j_gene: TRBJ2-3; d_gene: TRBD1; len: 14; v_gene: TRBV12-3/TRBV12-4; abundance: many; CDR3aa: CASSLTGGHRTQYF; CDR3nt: TGTGCCAGCAGCTTGACAGGGGGCCATCGTACGCAGTATTTT
j_gene: TRBJ2-4; d_gene: TRBD2; len: 13; v_gene: TRBV5-4; abundance: NA; CDR3aa: CAYRGLAENIQYF; CDR3nt: TGTGCCTACCGTGGGCTAGCGGAAAACATTCAGTACTTC
j_gene: TRBJ1-5; d_gene: NA; len: 14; v_gene: TRBV13; abundance: few; CDR3aa: CASSLGLRGQPQHF; CDR3nt: TGTGCCAGCAGCTTAGGTCTTAGAGGTCAGCCCCAGCATTTT
j_gene: TRBJ1-1; d_gene: NA; len: 14; v_gene: TRBV29-1; abundance: many; CDR3aa: CSVRQASINTEAFF; CDR3nt: TGCAGCGTTAGACAGGCTTCGATTAACACTGAAGCTTTCTTT
j_gene: TRBJ2-7; d_gene: NA; len: 12; v_gene: TRBV20-1; abundance: many; CDR3aa: CSASGNAYEQYF; CDR3nt: TGCAGTGCTAGCGGGAACGCCTACGAGCAGTACTTC
j_gene: TRBJ1-4; d_gene: TRBD1; len: 15; v_gene: TRBV4-1; abundance: many; CDR3aa: CASSQVGTGIEKLFF; CDR3nt: TGCGCCAGCAGCCAAGTCGGGACAGGGATTGAAAAACTGTTTTTT
j_gene: TRBJ2-4; d_gene: NA; len: 18; v_gene: TRBV14; abundance: many; CDR3aa: CASSPFSQREIAKNIQYF; CDR3nt: TGTGCCAGCAGCCCCTTCTCCCAACGGGAAATAGCCAAAAACATTCAGTACTTC
j_gene: TRBJ2-7; d_gene: NA; len: 13; v_gene: TRBV27; abundance: many; CDR3aa: CASSPPNSYEQYF; CDR3nt: TGTGCCAGCAGTCCCCCGAACTCCTACGAGCAGTACTTC
j_gene: TRBJ2-1; d_gene: TRBD2; len: 15; v_gene: TRBV7-2; abundance: many; CDR3aa: CASSLELANLNEQFF; CDR3nt: TGTGCCAGCAGCTTAGAACTAGCGAACCTGAATGAGCAGTTCTTC
j_gene: TRBJ2-1; d_gene: TRBD2; len: 17; v_gene: TRBV7-9; abundance: many; CDR3aa: CASSSVGLAGIYNEQFF; CDR3nt: TGTGCCAGCAGCTCTGTCGGACTAGCGGGAATCTACAATGAGCAGTTCTTC
j_gene: TRBJ2-7; d_gene: TRBD2; len: 19; v_gene: TRBV27; abundance: many; CDR3aa: CASSPSRGLAASSSYEQYF; CDR3nt: TGTGCCAGCAGTCCCAGCAGGGGACTAGCGGCTTCTAGCTCCTACGAGCAGTACTTC
j_gene: TRBJ1-5; d_gene: TRBD1; len: 14; v_gene: TRBV19; abundance: many; CDR3aa: CASSRWDRNQPQHF; CDR3nt: TGTGCCAGTAGTAGGTGGGACAGAAATCAGCCCCAGCATTTT
j_gene: TRBJ2-7; d_gene: NA; len: 14; v_gene: TRBV18; abundance: many; CDR3aa: CASSPPGPSYEQYF; CDR3nt: TGTGCCAGCTCACCGCCGGGACCCTCCTACGAGCAGTACTTC
j_gene: TRBJ2-3; d_gene: NA; len: 15; v_gene: TRBV11-2; abundance: NA; CDR3aa: CASSLTASETDTQYF; CDR3nt: TGTGCCAGCAGCTTGACGGCTAGCGAGACAGATACGCAGTATTTT
j_gene: TRBJ1-4; d_gene: NA; len: 14; v_gene: TRBV14; abundance: many; CDR3aa: CASSQGRRGEKLFF; CDR3nt: TGTGCCAGCAGTCAGGGACGGAGAGGCGAAAAACTGTTTTTT
j_gene: TRBJ2-2; d_gene: NA; len: 11; v_gene: TRBV29-1; abundance: few; CDR3aa: CSVKNTGELFF; CDR3nt: TGCAGCGTGAAAAACACCGGGGAGCTGTTTTTT
j_gene: TRBJ2-2; d_gene: NA; len: 15; v_gene: TRBV18; abundance: many; CDR3aa: CASSPRTSNTGELFF; CDR3nt: TGTGCCAGCTCACCCCGGACAAGCAACACCGGGGAGCTGTTTTTT
j_gene: TRBJ1-2; d_gene: TRBD1; len: 13; v_gene: TRBV7-3; abundance: many; CDR3aa: CASSRTEGAGYTF; CDR3nt: TGTGCCAGCAGCAGAACGGAGGGGGCTGGCTACACCTTC
j_gene: TRBJ2-5; d_gene: NA; len: 14; v_gene: TRBV28; abundance: many; CDR3aa: CASRHISLDETQYF; CDR3nt: TGTGCCAGCAGACACATTAGCCTCGACGAGACCCAGTACTTC
j_gene: TRBJ2-7; d_gene: NA; len: 14; v_gene: TRBV5-1; abundance: many; CDR3aa: CASSSGRLGDEQYF; CDR3nt: TGCGCCAGCAGCTCGGGACGCCTGGGGGACGAGCAGTACTTC
j_gene: TRBJ2-7; d_gene: TRBD2; len: 15; v_gene: TRBV9; abundance: few; CDR3aa: CASSVDAGGPGEQYF; CDR3nt: TGTGCCAGCAGCGTAGATGCGGGGGGACCGGGGGAGCAGTACTTC
j_gene: TRBJ2-7; d_gene: NA; len: 15; v_gene: TRBV28; abundance: NA; CDR3aa: CASSLSGGGPLQQYF; CDR3nt: TGTGCCAGCAGTTTATCAGGGGGAGGGCCCCTTCAGCAGTACTTC
j_gene: TRBJ2-1; d_gene: TRBD2; len: 14; v_gene: TRBV4-3; abundance: NA; CDR3aa: CASSWGLAVNEQFF; CDR3nt: TGCGCCAGCAGCTGGGGACTAGCGGTAAATGAGCAGTTCTTC
j_gene: TRBJ2-7; d_gene: NA; len: 12; v_gene: TRBV10-3; abundance: few; CDR3aa: CAISDREYEQYF; CDR3nt: TGTGCCATCAGTGACAGGGAGTACGAGCAGTACTTC
j_gene: TRBJ1-2; d_gene: NA; len: 16; v_gene: TRBV20-1; abundance: NA; CDR3aa: CSARPPGLVLNYGYTF; CDR3nt: TGCAGTGCTAGACCCCCCGGACTTGTCCTCAACTATGGCTACACCTTC